This TCR beta chain originates from a study of T-cell memory formation after mild COVID-19. Study-wide context: Largely, TCR clusters stayed within a single donor.

About this clonotype: The antigen remains unidentified.

Findings and limits, study-wide: Contracting CD8+ clones were enriched in EMRA, CD4+ mainly in CM and EM. Clones contracting over day 15 to 85 were CD4/CD8 balanced, with later expanders leaning CD4+. Pre-infection memory harbored some responding clones, suggesting cross-reactive memory joined.

TCRdb fed the 5' RACE reads into MiXCR, producing one record per CDR3 protein. The table has a few hundred thousand distinct CDR3 sequences, roughly 25% seen once; the top ten hold around 13%. The CDR3 is 13 residues long. The germline V gene encodes CDR1 SGHRS and CDR2 YFSETQ. The V gene lost 8 bases and the J gene lost 2 bases, with 14 bases spanning the gap. The chain carries TRBV5-1 and TRBJ2-7; D remains unclear. This TCR was recovered from an adult woman who had mild COVID-19 (a few samples of this study predate the infection). Cell type and time point are not known. The sequenced sample was PBMCs or a T cell subset sorted from them (not recorded which). CDR3 nucleotides: TGCGCCAGTGGTACAGAAGCCGCCTACGAGCAGTACTTC. Amino acid sequence: CASGTEAAYEQYF.